These T cell receptor beta chains were read from a single sample in a study of CD8 T cells in ankylosing spondylitis. Each CDR3 protein gets one entry after TCRdb re-called the 5' RACE reads with MiXCR. This sample has some 130,000 distinct CDR3 sequences; roughly 13% occur once, and the top ten carry approximately 3.1%. Sequenced material: blood, either unsorted or a sorted T cell fraction (not recorded which). The receptors here all came from a female donor with ankylosing spondylitis or in good health (not recorded which). Both conserved end residues are part of each CDR3. The D gene is left open where the match is weak. Only some rows state a clone size, as once, few, many or a class for expanded clones.

size	length	J	V	D	DNA	CDR3
few	16	TRBJ1-2	TRBV12-3/TRBV12-4	TRBD1	TGTGCCAGCAGCCCCGGGCGGACAGGGGGTGTCTATGGCTACACCTTC	CASSPGRTGGVYGYTF
few	14	TRBJ2-7	TRBV7-9	TRBD1	TGTGCCAGCAGCGGCGGGACAGGGTACGCCGAGCAGTACTTC	CASSGGTGYAEQYF
many	13	TRBJ1-4	TRBV12-3/TRBV12-4	TRBD1	TGTGCCAGCACCCGGACAGGCTTTGAAAAACTGTTTTTT	CASTRTGFEKLFF
.	16	TRBJ2-7	TRBV10-3	TRBD2	TGTACCATCAGTGAGTCTGCTAGCGGGGGGATGTACGAGCAGTACTTC	CTISESASGGMYEQYF
.	13	TRBJ2-7	TRBV6-1	.	TGTGCCAGCAGATCGGGATTTGCCTACGAGCAGTACTTC	CASRSGFAYEQYF
many	14	TRBJ1-1	TRBV3-1	.	TGTGCCAGCAGCCAATTGGGAATCGACACTGAAGCTTTCTTT	CASSQLGIDTEAFF
once	15	TRBJ2-2	TRBV6-1	.	TGTGCCAGCAGGGCAGGGGATGCGAACACCGGGGAGCTGTTTTTT	CASRAGDANTGELFF
.	13	TRBJ1-4	TRBV29-1	.	TGCAGCGGGGTCCTCGGAGAGAATGAAAAACTGTTTTTT	CSGVLGENEKLFF
many	14	TRBJ1-2	TRBV29-1	.	TGCAGCGTTGAAGATAGGGCAGGGACCTATGGCTACACCTTC	CSVEDRAGTYGYTF
.	14	TRBJ2-3	TRBV20-1	TRBD2	TGCAGTGCCCGTAGCGGGCTCGGCGGAGATACGCAGTATTTT	CSARSGLGGDTQYF
few	12	TRBJ1-2	TRBV20-1	.	TGCAGTGCGGGGGACAAAGCCTATGGCTACACCTTC	CSAGDKAYGYTF
many	14	TRBJ1-1	TRBV9	.	TGTGCCAGCAGCCCTCGCGTCGGGGGGACTGAAGCTTTCTTT	CASSPRVGGTEAFF
few	15	TRBJ2-1	TRBV5-1	TRBD2	TGCGCCAGCAGCGCGCAGGGGACTAGCGGCAATGAGCAGTTCTTC	CASSAQGTSGNEQFF
many	16	TRBJ2-7	TRBV6-5	TRBD1	TGTGCCAGCAGTTACAGGGGACAGGGGATTTACTACGAGCAGTACTTC	CASSYRGQGIYYEQYF
.	15	TRBJ1-6	TRBV5-1	TRBD1	TGCGCCAGCAGCTACATAGGGGGCGTGGAATCACCCCTCCACTTT	CASSYIGGVESPLHF
few	18	TRBJ2-3	TRBV11-2	TRBD2	TGTGCCAGCAGCTTCGACCTACTAGCGGGGGCAAGGACTGATACGCAGTATTTT	CASSFDLLAGARTDTQYF
many	16	TRBJ2-7	TRBV2	.	TGTGCCAGCATAGACCCGGGGACAACTCGTTCCTACGAGCAGTACTTC	CASIDPGTTRSYEQYF